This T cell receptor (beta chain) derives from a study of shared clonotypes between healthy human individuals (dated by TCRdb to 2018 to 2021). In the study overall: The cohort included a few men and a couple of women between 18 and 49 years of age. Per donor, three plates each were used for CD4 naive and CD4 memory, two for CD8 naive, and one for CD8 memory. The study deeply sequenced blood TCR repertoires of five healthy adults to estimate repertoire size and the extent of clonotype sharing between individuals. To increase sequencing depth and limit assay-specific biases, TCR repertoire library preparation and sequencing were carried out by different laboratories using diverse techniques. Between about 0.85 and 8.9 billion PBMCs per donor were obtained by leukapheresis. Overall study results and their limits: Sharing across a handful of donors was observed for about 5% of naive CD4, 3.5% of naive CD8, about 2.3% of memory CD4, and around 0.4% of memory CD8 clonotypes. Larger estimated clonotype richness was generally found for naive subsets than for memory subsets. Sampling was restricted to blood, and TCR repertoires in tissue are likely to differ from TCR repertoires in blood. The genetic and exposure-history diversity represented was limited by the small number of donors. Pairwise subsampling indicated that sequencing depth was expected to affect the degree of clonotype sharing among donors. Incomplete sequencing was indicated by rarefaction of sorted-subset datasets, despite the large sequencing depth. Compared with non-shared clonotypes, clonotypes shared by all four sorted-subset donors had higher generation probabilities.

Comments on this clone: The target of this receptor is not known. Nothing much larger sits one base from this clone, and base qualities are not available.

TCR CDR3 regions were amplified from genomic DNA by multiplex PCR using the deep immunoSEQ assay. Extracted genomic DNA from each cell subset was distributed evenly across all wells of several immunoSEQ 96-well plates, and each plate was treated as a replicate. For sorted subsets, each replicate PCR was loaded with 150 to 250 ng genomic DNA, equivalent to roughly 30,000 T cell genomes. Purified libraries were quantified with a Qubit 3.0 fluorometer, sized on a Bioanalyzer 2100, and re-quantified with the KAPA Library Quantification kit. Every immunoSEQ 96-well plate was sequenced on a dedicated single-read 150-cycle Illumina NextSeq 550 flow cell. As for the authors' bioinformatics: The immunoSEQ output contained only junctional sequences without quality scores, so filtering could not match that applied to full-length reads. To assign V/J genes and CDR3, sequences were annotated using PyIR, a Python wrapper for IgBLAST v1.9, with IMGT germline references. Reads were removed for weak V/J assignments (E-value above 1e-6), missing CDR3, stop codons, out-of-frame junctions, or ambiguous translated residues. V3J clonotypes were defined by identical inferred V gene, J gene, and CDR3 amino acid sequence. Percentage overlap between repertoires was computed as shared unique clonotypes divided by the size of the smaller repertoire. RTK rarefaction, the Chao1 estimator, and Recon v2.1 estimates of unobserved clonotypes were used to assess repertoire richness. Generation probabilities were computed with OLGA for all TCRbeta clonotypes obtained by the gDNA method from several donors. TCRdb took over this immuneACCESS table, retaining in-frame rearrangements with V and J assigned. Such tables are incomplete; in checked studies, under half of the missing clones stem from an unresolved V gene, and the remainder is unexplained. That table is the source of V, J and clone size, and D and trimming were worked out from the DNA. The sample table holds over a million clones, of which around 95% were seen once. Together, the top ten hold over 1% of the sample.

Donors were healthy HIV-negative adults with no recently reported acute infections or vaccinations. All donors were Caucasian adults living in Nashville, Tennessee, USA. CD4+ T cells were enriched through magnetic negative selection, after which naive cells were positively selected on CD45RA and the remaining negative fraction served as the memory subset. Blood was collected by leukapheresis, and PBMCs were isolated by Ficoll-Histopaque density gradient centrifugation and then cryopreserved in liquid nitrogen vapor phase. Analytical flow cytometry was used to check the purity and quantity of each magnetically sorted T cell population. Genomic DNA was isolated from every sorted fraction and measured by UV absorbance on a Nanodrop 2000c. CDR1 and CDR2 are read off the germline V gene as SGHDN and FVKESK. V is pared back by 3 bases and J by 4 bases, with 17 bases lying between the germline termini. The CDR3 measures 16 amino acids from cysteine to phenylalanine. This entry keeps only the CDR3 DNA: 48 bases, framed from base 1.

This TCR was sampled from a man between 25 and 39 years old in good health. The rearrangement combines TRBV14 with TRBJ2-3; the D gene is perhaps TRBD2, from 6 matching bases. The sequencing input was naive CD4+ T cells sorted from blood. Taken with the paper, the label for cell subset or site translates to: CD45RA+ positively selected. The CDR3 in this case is CASSHLGGLLADTQYF. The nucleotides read TGTGCCAGCAGCCACCTCGGAGGGTTACTTGCAGATACGCAGTATTTT.